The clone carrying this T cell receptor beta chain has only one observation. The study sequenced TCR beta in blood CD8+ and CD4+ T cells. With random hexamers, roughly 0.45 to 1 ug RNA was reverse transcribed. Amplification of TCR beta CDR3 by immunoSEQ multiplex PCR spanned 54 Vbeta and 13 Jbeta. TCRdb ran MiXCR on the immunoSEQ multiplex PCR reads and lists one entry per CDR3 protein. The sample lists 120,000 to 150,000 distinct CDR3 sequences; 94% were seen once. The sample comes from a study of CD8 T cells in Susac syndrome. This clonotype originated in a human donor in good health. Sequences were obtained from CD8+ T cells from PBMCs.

As DNA, the CDR3 is TGTGCCAGCAGCCCCAGCGGGATCTCCTACAATGAGCAGTTCTTC. The encoded protein is CASSPSGISYNEQFF. This sequence joins TRBV13 and TRBJ2-1; 7 bases are a match to TRBD2. CDR3 length equals 15 residues. Losses at the gene ends were 5 bases for V and 0 bases for J; bases not matched to a gene: 4. Per germline, CDR1 PRHDT and CDR2 FYEKMQ (reference sequence). The full variable domain, rest sourced from reference TRBV13 and TRBJ2-1, is AAGVIQSPRHLIKEKRETATLKCYPIPRHDTVYWYQQGPGQDPQFLISFYEKMQSDKGSIPDRFSAQQFSDYHSELNMSSLELGDSALYFCASSPSGISYNEQFFGPGTRLTVL.